The 5 T cell receptor beta chains listed next were all sequenced from one sample in a study of Ad26.COV2.S vaccination and SARS-CoV-2 variants. Described treatment: roughly 18 received Ad26.COV2.S at low or high dose, single or two shots; 5 received placebo; per-sample allocation not given. Sampling occurred on day 63 after the first vaccine or placebo injection. The assay was immunoSEQ multiplex PCR, and TCRdb's table has in-frame clones only and misses some. The sample gives hundreds of thousands of clones, around 87% of which show up once; about 3.4% is in the top ten. Specimen: peripheral blood, collected in a trial of Ad26.COV2.S vaccine versus placebo. These receptors all stem from a person aged 18-65 years who received the Ad26.COV2.S COVID-19 vaccine or a placebo.

V and J are TRBV4-2 and TRBJ1-1; 7 nucleotides agree with TRBD1. The CDR3 extends over 16 amino acids. Losses at the gene ends were 1 base for V and 1 base for J; bases not matched to a gene: 6. Germline V gene data show CDR1 as LGHNA and CDR2 as YNFKEQ. The CDR3 region is CASSQGAGTANTEAFF. DNA of the CDR3: TGTGCCAGCAGCCAAGGGGCCGGGACAGCGAACACTGAAGCTTTCTTT.

This rearrangement joins TRBV30 to TRBJ1-2; 10 nucleotides match TRBD1. V was clipped by 2 bases and J by 8 bases; unmatched bases: 8. The CDR3 spans 14 residues. CDR1 GTSNPN and CDR2 SVGIG come from the germline V gene (reference sequence). The CDR3 here is CAWSTGTGVWGYTF. The CDR3 region has the DNA TGTGCCTGGAGTACCGGGACAGGGGTCTGGGGCTACACCTTC. Supplemented by reference TRBV30 and TRBJ1-2, the full variable domain reads SQTIHQWPATLVQPVGSPLSLECTVEGTSNPNLYWYRQAAGRGLQLLFYSVGIGQISSEVPQNLSASRPQDRQFILSSKKLLLSDSGFYLCAWSTGTGVWGYTFGSGTRLTVV.

The chain joins TRBV7-9 to TRBJ1-5, with D hard to call. CDR3 size: 14 residues. The V end lost 3 bases, the J end lost 2 bases, and 8 bases lay between the germline ends. Germline assignment: CDR1 SEHNR and CDR2 FQNEAQ (reference sequence). The CDR3 region is CASSFGQGNQPQHF. In nucleotides, the CDR3 is TGTGCCAGCAGCTTCGGGCAGGGCAATCAGCCCCAGCATTTT.

This sequence joins TRBV5-6 and TRBJ1-1; TRBD1 matches 7 bases. Germline CDR1 and CDR2: SGHDT and YYEEEE. After removal of 1 base from V and 1 base from J, the junction contained 10 bases not matched to a gene. The CDR3 covers 17 residues. CDR3 in amino acids: CASSLLGRGRRNTEAFF. In DNA, the CDR3 is TGTGCCAGCAGCTTGTTGGGGAGGGGGCGGAGGAACACTGAAGCTTTCTTT. The complete variable domain, with remaining parts taken from reference TRBV5-6 and TRBJ1-1, reads DAGVTQSPTHLIKTRGQQVTLRCSPKSGHDTVSWYQQALGQGPQFIFQYYEEEERQRGNFPDRFSGHQFPNYSSELNVNALLLGDSALYLCASSLLGRGRRNTEAFFGQGTRLTVV.

The chain links TRBV5-1 to TRBJ1-2; D uncertain. Germline V gene sequence: CDR1 SGHRS, CDR2 YFSETQ. Trimming took 0 bases from V and 4 from J, leaving 7 bases between them. The CDR3 is 13 amino acids. CDR3 amino acids: CASSLGRGYGYTF. The CDR3 DNA follows: TGCGCCAGCAGCTTGGGACGCGGCTATGGCTACACCTTC.